These 7 T cell receptor beta chains were sequenced from one sample in a study of persistence of HIV-infected CD4 T cells. This nonspecific control used anti-CD3/anti-CD28 bead stimulation of CD4+ T cells. CD4+ T cells upregulating both CD40 ligand and CD69 were sorted as responding cells. Their antigens remain unidentified. Sequencing used immunoSEQ version 4 in survey mode. Sequencing used immunoSEQ multiplex PCR; TCRdb keeps in-frame clones, though not all of them. The sample lists roughly 41,000 clones, approximately 90% occurring once. Sample: CD4+ T cells sorted from PBMCs after roughly 18-hour stimulation, taken from a patient who received antiretroviral therapy. The receptors originated from an adult man with HIV who was CMV-seropositive.

The chain carries TRBV7-6 and TRBJ2-1, with D perhaps TRBD2 (6 bases). The CDR3 is 16 residues long. The V gene's germline CDR1 is SGHVS and CDR2 FNYEAQ. Trimming shortened V by 5 bases and J by 1 base, and 15 bases separated the two germline ends. CDR3 coding DNA: TGTGCCAGCAGCACCCGGGGGAGGTCGTCCTACAATGAGCAGTTCTTC. As protein: CASSTRGRSSYNEQFF.

The chain uses TRBV6-5 and TRBJ1-5; a weak D match, TRBD1 (6 bases). The V gene's germline CDR1 is MNHEY and CDR2 SVGAGI. The length of the CDR3 is 15 residues. V dropped 7 bases and J dropped 0 bases, with 13 bases sitting between them. The CDR3 sequence is CASTRTGYSNQPQHF. In DNA form, the CDR3 reads TGTGCCAGCACCCGAACAGGGTATAGCAATCAGCCCCAGCATTTT.

V is TRBV10-3 and J is TRBJ1-2; D uncertain. This CDR3 region has 15 residues. V dropped 2 bases and J dropped 4 bases, with 14 bases sitting between them. Germline CDR1 and CDR2: ENHRY and SYGVKD. DNA for the CDR3: TGTGCCATCAGTGAGCTTGCCAGAATAGGCTATGGCTACACCTTC. Encoded protein: CAISELARIGYGYTF.

The chain links TRBV4-3 to TRBJ1-4; D ambiguous. The CDR3 spans 13 residues. The ends were cut back, 0 bases at V and 14 bases at J, with 13 bases in the middle. CDR1 is LGHNA, CDR2 YSLEER, per germline. CDR3 DNA: TGCGCCAGCAGCCAAGAGCTCACCAATCGCCTGTTTTTT. Encoded protein: CASSQELTNRLFF.

The CDR3 loop reads CASSTIDSPTLTQYF. Written as DNA, the CDR3 is TGTGCCAGCAGCACGATAGACAGTCCCACGCTGACCCAGTACTTC. The chain recombines TRBV7-8 with TRBJ2-5, with D tentatively TRBD1 (5 bases). From germline, CDR1 is SGHVS and CDR2 FQNEAQ. The CDR3 totals 15 residues. V gave up 5 bases and J gave up 7 bases, with 20 bases separating them.

CDR3 loop: CASSYTASNQPQHF. CDR3 nucleotide sequence: TGTGCCAGCAGTTACACGGCTAGCAATCAGCCCCAGCATTTT. This chain links TRBV6-2 or TRBV6-3 with TRBJ1-5; D gene unclear. V was clipped by 2 bases and J by 0 bases, with 5 bases between them. This CDR3 spans 14 amino acids. Germline values: CDR1 MNHEY, CDR2 SVGEGT.

The chain uses TRBV11-3 and TRBJ1-1; 9 bases align to TRBD1. The germline CDR1 and CDR2 sequences are SGHNT and YENEEA. The length of the CDR3 is 13 residues. Germline trimming cut 5 bases from V and 6 bases from J; bases unmatched to any gene: 4. This chain's CDR3 is CASSRDRAAEAFF. In nucleotides, the CDR3 is TGTGCCAGCAGCCGGGACAGGGCTGCTGAAGCTTTCTTT.